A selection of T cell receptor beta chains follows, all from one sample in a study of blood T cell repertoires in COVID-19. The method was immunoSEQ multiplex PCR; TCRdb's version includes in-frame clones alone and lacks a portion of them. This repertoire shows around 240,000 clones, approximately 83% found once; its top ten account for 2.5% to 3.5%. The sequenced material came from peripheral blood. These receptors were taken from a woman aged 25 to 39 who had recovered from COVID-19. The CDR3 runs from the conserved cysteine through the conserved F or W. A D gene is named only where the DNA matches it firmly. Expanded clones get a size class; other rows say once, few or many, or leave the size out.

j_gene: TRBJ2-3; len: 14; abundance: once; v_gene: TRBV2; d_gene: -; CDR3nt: TGTGCCAGCATTAGTGAGGGTTCCACAGATACGCAGTATTTT; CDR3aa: CASISEGSTDTQYF
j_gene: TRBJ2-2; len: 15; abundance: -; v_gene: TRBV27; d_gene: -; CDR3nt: TGTGCCAGCAGTTTGGGTGGGGGGATGAGCGGGGAGCTGTTTTTT; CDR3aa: CASSLGGGMSGELFF
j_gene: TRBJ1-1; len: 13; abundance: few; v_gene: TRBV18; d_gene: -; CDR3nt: TGTGCCAGCTCACAATCCAGGAACACTGAAGCTTTCTTT; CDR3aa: CASSQSRNTEAFF
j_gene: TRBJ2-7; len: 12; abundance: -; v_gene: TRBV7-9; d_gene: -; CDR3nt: TGTGCCAGCAGCCGAATTTCCACCGGGACTTACTTC; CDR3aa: CASSRISTGTYF
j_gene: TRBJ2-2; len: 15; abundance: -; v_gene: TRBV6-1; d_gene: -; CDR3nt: TGTGCCAGCAGTGAACAGGGGCGACACACCGGGGAGCTGTTTTTT; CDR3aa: CASSEQGRHTGELFF
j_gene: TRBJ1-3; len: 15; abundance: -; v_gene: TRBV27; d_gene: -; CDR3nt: TGTGCCAGCAGTTTAATGGGGCTCTCTGGAAACACCATATATTTT; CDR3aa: CASSLMGLSGNTIYF
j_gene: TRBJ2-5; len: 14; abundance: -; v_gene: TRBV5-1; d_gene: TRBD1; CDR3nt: TGCGCCAGCAGCTTCCGGGACAGCAAAGAGACCCAGTACTTC; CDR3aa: CASSFRDSKETQYF
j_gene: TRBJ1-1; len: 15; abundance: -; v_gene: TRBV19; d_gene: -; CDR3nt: TGTGCCAGTAGTATTAGACAGGCGATGAACACTGAAGCTTTCTTT; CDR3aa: CASSIRQAMNTEAFF
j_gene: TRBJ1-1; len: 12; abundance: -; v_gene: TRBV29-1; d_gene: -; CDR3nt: TGCAGCGTTGGAGGTTTTTACACTGAAGCTTTCTTT; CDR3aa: CSVGGFYTEAFF
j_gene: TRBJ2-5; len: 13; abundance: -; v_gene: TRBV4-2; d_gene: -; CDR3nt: TGTGCCAGCAGCCAAGATTTATTAGAGACCCAGTACTTC; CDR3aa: CASSQDLLETQYF
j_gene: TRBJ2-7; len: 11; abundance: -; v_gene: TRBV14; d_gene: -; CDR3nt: TGTGCCAGCAGCCACGGTAACGAGCAGTACTTC; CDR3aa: CASSHGNEQYF
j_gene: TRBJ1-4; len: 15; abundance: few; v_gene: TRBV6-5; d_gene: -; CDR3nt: TGTGCCAGCAGGGACGAAGGGGGAAGCGGAGAAAAACTGTTTTTT; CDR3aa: CASRDEGGSGEKLFF
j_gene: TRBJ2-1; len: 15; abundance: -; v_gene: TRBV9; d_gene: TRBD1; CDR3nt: TGTGCCAGCAGCGTAGACGGGACAGCCTACAATGAGCAGTTCTTC; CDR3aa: CASSVDGTAYNEQFF
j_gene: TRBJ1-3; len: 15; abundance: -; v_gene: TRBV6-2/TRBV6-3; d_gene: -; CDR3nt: TGTGCCAGCAGTACCCCGTCCGGGGCTGGAAACACCATATATTTT; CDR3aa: CASSTPSGAGNTIYF
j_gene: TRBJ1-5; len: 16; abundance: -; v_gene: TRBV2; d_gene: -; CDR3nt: TGTGCCAGCAGTGAGTCGGAGCAGGGTGGCAATCAGCCCCAGCATTTT; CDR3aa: CASSESEQGGNQPQHF
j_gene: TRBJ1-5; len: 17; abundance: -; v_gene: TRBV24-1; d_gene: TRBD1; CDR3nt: TGTGCCACCAGTGATTCGTCTGGGACAGGGGATGGTCAGCCCCAGCATTTT; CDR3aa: CATSDSSGTGDGQPQHF
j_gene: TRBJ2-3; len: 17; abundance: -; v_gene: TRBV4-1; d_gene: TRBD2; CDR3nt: TGCGCCAGCAGCCAAGGTGCTAGCGGGGGGGCCAGAGATACGCAGTATTTT; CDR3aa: CASSQGASGGARDTQYF
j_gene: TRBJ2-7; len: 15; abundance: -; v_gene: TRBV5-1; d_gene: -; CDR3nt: TGCGCCAGCAGCTTGGAACGGGGGAATATCGACGAGCAGTACTTC; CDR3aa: CASSLERGNIDEQYF
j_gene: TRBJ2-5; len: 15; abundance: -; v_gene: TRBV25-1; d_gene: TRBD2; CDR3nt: TGTGCCAGCATAGCTAGCGGGGGGGCCGGGGAGACCCAGTACTTC; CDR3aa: CASIASGGAGETQYF
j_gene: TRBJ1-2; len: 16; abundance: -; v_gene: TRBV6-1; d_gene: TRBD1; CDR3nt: TGTGCCAGCAGTGAAGATGGAGGGGGCGCTAACTATGGCTACACCTTC; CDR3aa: CASSEDGGGANYGYTF
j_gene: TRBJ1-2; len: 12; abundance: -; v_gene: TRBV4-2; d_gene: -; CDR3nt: TGTGCCAGCAGCCAAGGAGTCTATGGCTACACCTTC; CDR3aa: CASSQGVYGYTF
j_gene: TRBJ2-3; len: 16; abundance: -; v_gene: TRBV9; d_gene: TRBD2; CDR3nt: TGTGCCAGCAGCGTAGAAGCGGGGCGTAGCACAGATACGCAGTATTTT; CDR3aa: CASSVEAGRSTDTQYF